The entry below gives a single TCR beta chain sequence along with its context. What it binds is not known. An end of the junction does not agree with germline; a read error may underlie this. The data were taken from a study of blood T cells in healthy people across ages. Together with a sample-barcoded 5' primer, a J-beta primer mix was included in a second PCR lasting roughly 6 to 12 cycles. TCRdb passed the 5' RACE reads through MiXCR, listing each CDR3 protein once. Counted here are about 1.4 million distinct CDR3 sequences, around 59% occurring once; the ten biggest clones make up over 5.5%. This CDR3 has 13 amino acids. Germline CDR1 and CDR2: SGHRS and YFSETQ. Study results and caveats: Per million T cells, the diversity of TCR beta decreased roughly linearly as age advanced. Both naive CD4+ cell counts and diversity were greater in long-lived donors than in aged donors.

The receptor's source is a man aged 18 to 35 in good health. Material for sequencing was blood. V is TRBV5-1 and J is TRBJ1-1; D ambiguous. This CDR3 reads CASSLEANTEAFF. CDR3 coding DNA: TGTGCCAGCAGCTTAGAGGCGAACACTGAAGCTTTCTTT.